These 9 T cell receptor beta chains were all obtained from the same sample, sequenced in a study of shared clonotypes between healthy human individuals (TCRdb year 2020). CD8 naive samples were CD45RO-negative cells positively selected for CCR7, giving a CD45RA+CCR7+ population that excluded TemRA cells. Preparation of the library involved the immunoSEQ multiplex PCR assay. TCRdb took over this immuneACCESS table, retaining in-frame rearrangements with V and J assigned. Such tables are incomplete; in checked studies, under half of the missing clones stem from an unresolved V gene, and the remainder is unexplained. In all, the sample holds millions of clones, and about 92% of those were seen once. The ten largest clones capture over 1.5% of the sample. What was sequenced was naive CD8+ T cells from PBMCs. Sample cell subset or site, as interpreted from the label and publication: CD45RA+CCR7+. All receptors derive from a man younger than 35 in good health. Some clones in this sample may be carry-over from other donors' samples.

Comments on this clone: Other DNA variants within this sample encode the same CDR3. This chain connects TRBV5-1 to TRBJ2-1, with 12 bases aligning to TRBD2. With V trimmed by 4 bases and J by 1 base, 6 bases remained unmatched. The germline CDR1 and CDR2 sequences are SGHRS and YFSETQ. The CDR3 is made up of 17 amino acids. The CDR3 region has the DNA TGCGCCAGCAGCCCCGGGACTAGCGGGCCTTCCTACAATGAGCAGTTCTTC. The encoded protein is CASSPGTSGPSYNEQFF.

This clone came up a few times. CDR3 coding DNA: TGTGCCAGTAGTATCCTGATGGAGAGGAGTGAAGCTTTCTTT. As protein: CASSILMERSEAFF. The chain carries TRBV19 and TRBJ1-1; D unclear. With 3 bases removed from V and 7 bases from J, the gap between germline ends came to 15 bases. CDR1 and CDR2 (germline): LNHDA, SQIVND (reference sequence). This CDR3 region has 14 residues.

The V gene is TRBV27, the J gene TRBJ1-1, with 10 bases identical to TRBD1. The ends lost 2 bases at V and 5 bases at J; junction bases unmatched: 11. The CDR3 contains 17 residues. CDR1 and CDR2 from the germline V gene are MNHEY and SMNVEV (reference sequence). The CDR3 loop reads CASSLGRQGAVGTEAFF. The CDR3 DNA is TGTGCCAGCAGTTTAGGTAGACAGGGGGCAGTAGGGACTGAAGCTTTCTTT.

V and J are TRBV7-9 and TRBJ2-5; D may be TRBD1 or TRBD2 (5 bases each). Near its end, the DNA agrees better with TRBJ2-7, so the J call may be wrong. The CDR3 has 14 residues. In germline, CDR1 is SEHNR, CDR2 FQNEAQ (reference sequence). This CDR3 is CASSSGTASGEQYF. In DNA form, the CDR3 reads TGTGCCAGCAGCTCCGGGACCGCCTCCGGCGAGCAGTACTTC.

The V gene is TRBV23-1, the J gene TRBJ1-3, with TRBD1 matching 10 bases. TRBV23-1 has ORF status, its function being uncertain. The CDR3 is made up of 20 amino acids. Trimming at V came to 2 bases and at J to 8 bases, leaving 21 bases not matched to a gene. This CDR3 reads CASSQLVTTGGGAEADTIYF. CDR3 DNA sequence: TGCGCCAGCAGTCAACTCGTCACGACAGGGGGCGGGGCTGAGGCGGACACCATATATTTT.

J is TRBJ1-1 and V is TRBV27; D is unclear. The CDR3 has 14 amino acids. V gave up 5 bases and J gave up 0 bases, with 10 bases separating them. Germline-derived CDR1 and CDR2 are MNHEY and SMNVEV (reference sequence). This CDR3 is CASSPTVMNTEAFF. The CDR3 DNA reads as TGTGCCAGCAGTCCCACAGTTATGAACACTGAAGCTTTCTTT.

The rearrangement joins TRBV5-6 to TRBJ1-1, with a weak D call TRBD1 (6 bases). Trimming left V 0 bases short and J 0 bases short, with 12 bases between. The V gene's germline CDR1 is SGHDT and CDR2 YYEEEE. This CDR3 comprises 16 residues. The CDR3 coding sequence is TGTGCCAGCAGCTTGGGAAGGGACACCCTGAACACTGAAGCTTTCTTT. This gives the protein CASSLGRDTLNTEAFF.

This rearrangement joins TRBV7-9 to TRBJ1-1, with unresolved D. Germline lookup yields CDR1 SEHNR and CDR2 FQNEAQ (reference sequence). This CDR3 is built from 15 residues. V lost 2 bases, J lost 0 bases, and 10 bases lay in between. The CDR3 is CASSLFPTVNTEAFF. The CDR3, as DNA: TGTGCCAGCAGCTTATTTCCCACCGTGAACACTGAAGCTTTCTTT.

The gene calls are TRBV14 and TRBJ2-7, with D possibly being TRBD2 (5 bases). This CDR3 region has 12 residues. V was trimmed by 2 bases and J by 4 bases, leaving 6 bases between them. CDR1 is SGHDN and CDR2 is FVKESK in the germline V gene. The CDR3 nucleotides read TGTGCCAGCAGCCAACTAGCTTACGAGCAGTACTTC. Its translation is CASSQLAYEQYF.